This TCR beta chain appears in the sequencing data of a study of T-cell memory formation after mild COVID-19. This clonotype came up a few times. Its antigen is as yet unknown. General study results and limits: The second-wave clones peaking on day 37 were not confirmed as SARS-CoV-2-specific. Clones contracting across day 15 to 85 had a balanced CD4/CD8 profile; later expanding clones leaned CD4+. Among CD4+ contracting clones, most were CM and EM, and CD8+ ones EMRA. Some clones that responded turned up in pre-infection memory, which suggests that cross-reactive memory joined in.

Germline V lookup: CDR1 LGHNA, CDR2 YNFKEQ. With 2 bases removed from V and 6 bases from J, the gap between germline ends came to 7 bases. The CDR3 extends over 13 amino acids. TCRdb itself ran the 5' RACE reads through MiXCR, one entry per CDR3 protein. The table has around 340,000 distinct CDR3 sequences, about 15% seen once. Material: PBMCs or a T cell subset sorted from them (not recorded which). This sequence was found in a man aged 18 to 30 who had mild COVID-19 (a few samples of this study predate the infection). Cell type and time point are not known. This chain links TRBV4-2 with TRBJ1-4; D possibly corresponds to TRBD1 (6 bases). The CDR3 nucleotides are TGTGCCAGCAGCCAAAGGACAGATGAAAAACTGTTTTTT. Residues: CASSQRTDEKLFF.